These 26 T cell receptor beta chains were sequenced from one sample in a study of identical twins. TCRdb reprocessed the 5' RACE reads with MiXCR, giving one entry per CDR3 protein. The sample consists of approximately 250,000 distinct CDR3 sequences, approximately 7.1% of them appearing once. The same specimen was also included in a second study, on T cells expressing NK-cell markers.

Sequences were obtained from CD8+ T cells sorted from blood. These receptors came from a woman aged 18-30 years in good health.

This clonotype was seen only a few times. The chain employs TRBV9 and TRBJ2-7; weak D call: TRBD1 (5 bases). Trimming pared 0 bases from V and 1 base from J, leaving 5 bases between. Germline loops: CDR1 SGDLS, CDR2 YYNGEE. This CDR3 is 13 amino acids long. CDR3 residues: CASSVGQSYEQYF. For the CDR3, the DNA is TGTGCCAGCAGCGTAGGACAGTCCTACGAGCAGTACTTC.

This rearrangement joins TRBV11-2 to TRBJ2-7; TRBD2 aligns across 7 bases. The trim removed 10 bases at V and 0 bases at J, leaving 9 bases unmatched. Germline V gives CDR1 SGHAT, CDR2 FQNNGV. The CDR3 contains 14 residues. The CDR3 here is CATEIRDYSYEQYF. For the CDR3, the DNA is TGTGCCACCGAGATCCGGGACTACTCCTACGAGCAGTACTTC.

The V and J genes are TRBV20-1 and TRBJ2-6, with D possibly matching TRBD2 (5 bases). CDR1 is DFQATT, CDR2 SNEGSKA, per germline (reference sequence). V was clipped by 0 bases and J by 2 bases, with 17 bases between them. This CDR3 is built from 18 residues. As DNA, the CDR3 is TGCAGTGCTAGAGATTTGGAGGCCGCGAGGACTGGGGCCAACGTCCTGACTTTC. Translating it yields CSARDLEAARTGANVLTF.

For this clonotype: Just one base apart from a much larger clone, this may be a read error. This sequence joins TRBV24-1 and TRBJ2-1, with TRBD2 matching 9 bases. Germline loops: CDR1 KGHDR, CDR2 SFDVKD. CDR3 size: 16 residues. J lost 6 bases, V lost 4 bases, and 9 bases had no gene match. The CDR3 protein is CATSDRTGGRVNEQFF. CDR3 DNA sequence: TGTGCCACCAGTGACAGGACTGGCGGGAGGGTCAATGAGCAGTTCTTC.

The chain combines TRBV7-9 with TRBJ2-2; D unresolved. V shed 11 bases and J shed 0 bases, with 13 bases lying between them. The germline V gene encodes CDR1 SEHNR and CDR2 FQNEAQ (reference sequence). The CDR3 extends over 14 amino acids. CDR3 nucleotides: TGTGCCTCGCAATTTTGGACGAACACCGGGGAGCTGTTTTTT. Protein product: CASQFWTNTGELFF. The variable domain in full, completed from reference TRBV7-9 and TRBJ2-2, reads DTGVSQNPRHKITKRGQNVTFRCDPISEHNRLYWYRQTLGQGPEFLTYFQNEAQLEKSRLLSDRFSAERPKGSFSTLEIQRTEQGDSAMYLCASQFWTNTGELFFGEGSRLTVL.

This clonotype was seen at least ten times. V is TRBV12-3 or TRBV12-4 and J is TRBJ2-2; no definite D call. The CDR3 sequence is 14 residues long. V shed 3 bases and J shed 1 base, with 6 bases lying between them. CDR3 DNA: TGTGCCAGCAGTTTTGGCGGGAACACCGGGGAGCTGTTTTTT. Its translation: CASSFGGNTGELFF.

The table lists this clonotype with a few counts. The J gene is TRBJ2-7, the V gene TRBV27, with D perhaps TRBD2 (6 bases). V dropped 5 bases and J dropped 0 bases, with 11 bases sitting between them. The CDR3 loop spans 14 amino acids. Germline V gene data show CDR1 as MNHEY and CDR2 as SMNVEV (reference sequence). In DNA, the CDR3 is TGTGCCAGCAGTCGGGGGACCAGCTCCTACGAGCAGTACTTC. This sequence encodes CASSRGTSSYEQYF.

This clonotype was detected ten times or more. The chain combines TRBV20-1 with TRBJ2-1; 7 nucleotides line up with TRBD2. The CDR3 runs to 16 residues. The V and J ends lost 6 bases and 3 bases, in that order; junction bases with no gene match: 14. Germline loops: CDR1 DFQATT, CDR2 SNEGSKA (reference sequence). CDR3 in amino acids: CSANNVGSGRYNEQFF. The CDR3 DNA reads TGCAGTGCCAATAACGTGGGTAGCGGGCGCTACAATGAGCAGTTCTTC.

Only a few counts were recorded for this clonotype. The chain recombines TRBV20-1 with TRBJ2-7, with D unclear. Germline V gene data show CDR1 as DFQATT and CDR2 as SNEGSKA (reference sequence). The V and J ends lost 7 bases and 5 bases respectively, with 12 bases between them. The CDR3 is 11 amino acids. The CDR3 sequence is CSVERVNEQYF. The CDR3 DNA follows: TGCAGTGTGGAGCGCGTCAACGAGCAGTACTTC.

This clonotype was seen more than once but under ten times. The chain joins TRBV7-6 to TRBJ1-4; D remains ambiguous. This CDR3 has 14 residues. The V gene's germline CDR1 is SGHVS and CDR2 FNYEAQ. The ends were cut back, 0 bases at V and 5 bases at J, with 7 bases in the middle. As DNA, the CDR3 is TGTGCCAGCAGCTTAGCCGAGGGAAATGAAAAACTGTTTTTT. Amino acid sequence: CASSLAEGNEKLFF.

This clonotype was recorded a few times. The V and J genes are TRBV6-6 and TRBJ2-1; the match to TRBD2 covers 7 bases. Trimming removed 6 bases from V and 8 bases from J; junction bases left unmatched: 7. The CDR3 contains 13 residues. Looked up from germline, CDR1 is MNHNY and CDR2 is SVGAGI (reference sequence). This chain's CDR3 is CASRGGGSDEQFF. The CDR3 DNA reads as TGTGCCAGCAGAGGCGGGGGTTCGGATGAGCAGTTCTTC.

This clonotype came up a few times. V usage is TRBV29-1 and J usage is TRBJ1-3, with no clear D. The CDR3 has 15 amino acids. Germline lookup yields CDR1 SQVTM and CDR2 ANQGSEA. V was pared by 2 bases and J by 0 bases, with 11 bases between. The CDR3 bases are TGCAGCGTTGAATCCGGGGATCTCTCTGGAAACACCATATATTTT. As protein: CSVESGDLSGNTIYF.

The rearrangement uses TRBV12-3 or TRBV12-4 and TRBJ1-1; D call uncertain. The CDR3 spans 19 residues. The germline V and J ends were trimmed by 5 bases and 1 base, with 26 bases remaining between them. The CDR3 coding sequence is TGTGCCAGCAGTCCCCCCGTAGGGTTTGGAGACGCCGGGAACACTGAAGCTTTCTTT. This translates into CASSPPVGFGDAGNTEAFF.

This clonotype was seen a handful of times. The rearrangement uses TRBV7-2 and TRBJ1-5; D unresolved. The germline V gene encodes CDR1 SGHTA and CDR2 FQGNSA. The CDR3 has 15 amino acids. V was cut by 2 bases and J by 2 bases, with 10 bases left in between. CDR3 sequence (DNA): TGTGCCAGCAGCTTATGGGGTGACGGCAATCAGCCCCAGCATTTT. Translation gives CASSLWGDGNQPQHF.

The chain uses TRBV6-1 and TRBJ2-1; no firm D call. V lost 6 bases and J 0 bases, leaving 15 bases between the germline ends. Looked up from germline, CDR1 is MNHNS and CDR2 is SASEGT. This CDR3 region has 16 residues. The CDR3 DNA is TGTGCCAGCAGCCCACTCCGGACGAGCTCCTACAATGAGCAGTTCTTC. This sequence encodes CASSPLRTSSYNEQFF.

The rearrangement uses TRBV7-9 and TRBJ1-3; D perhaps matches TRBD1 (6 bases). The CDR3 is 16 amino acids. CDR1 and CDR2 from the germline V gene are SEHNR and FQNEAQ (reference sequence). With 2 bases removed from V and 0 bases from J, the gap between germline ends came to 11 bases. The CDR3 loop is CASSLLKGVSGNTIYF. In DNA form, the CDR3 reads TGTGCCAGCAGCTTACTCAAGGGGGTCTCTGGAAACACCATATATTTT.

This clonotype occurred many times. The genes are TRBV11-2 and TRBJ2-3; D is uncertain. There are 14 residues in the CDR3. Germline V CDR1 and CDR2: SGHAT, FQNNGV. V was trimmed by 2 bases and J by 2 bases, leaving 8 bases between them. CDR3 sequence: CASSLPKITDTQYF. In nucleotides, the CDR3 is TGTGCCAGCAGCTTACCCAAGATCACAGATACGCAGTATTTT.

This clonotype showed up many times. The genes are TRBV6-1 and TRBJ1-2; D is undetermined. The CDR3 runs 13 residues. The germline V gene encodes CDR1 MNHNS and CDR2 SASEGT. Trimming took 8 bases from V and 1 from J, leaving 11 bases between them. The CDR3 DNA follows: TGTGCCAGCTGGACGGTTTATAACTATGGCTACACCTTC. It is translated as CASWTVYNYGYTF.

This clonotype was seen ten or more times. CDR3 coding DNA: TGTGCCAGCAGCCCAGCGGACATCCAAGAGACCCAGTACTTC. Translated: CASSPADIQETQYF. J is TRBJ2-5 and V is TRBV7-9; D is possibly TRBD1 or TRBD2 (5 bases each). Trimming took 5 bases from V and 1 from J, leaving 11 bases between them. The CDR3 is 14 amino acids. Germline V lookup: CDR1 SEHNR, CDR2 FQNEAQ (reference sequence).

V gene TRBV11-2 combines with J gene TRBJ2-1; a weak D match, TRBD2 (6 bases). Germline CDR1 reads SGHAT; CDR2 reads FQNNGV. V was trimmed by 3 bases and J by 5 bases, leaving 29 bases between them. The CDR3 is made up of 20 amino acids. The CDR3 here is CASSLVPLFLGSKTDNEQFF. CDR3 sequence (DNA): TGTGCCAGCAGCTTGGTCCCCCTCTTTCTCGGGAGCAAAACCGACAATGAGCAGTTCTTC.

This clonotype has only a few counts. The chain employs TRBV7-7 and TRBJ2-1; the D is unclear. Germline assignment: CDR1 SSHAT and CDR2 FNYEAQ (reference sequence). V gave up 5 bases and J gave up 10 bases, with 18 bases separating them. The CDR3 loop spans 14 amino acids. CDR3 bases: TGTGCCAGCAGCCCCCTGGAAAGGCGGCGCGAGCAGTTCTTC. Translation: CASSPLERRREQFF.

The table lists this clonotype with many counts. V is TRBV12-3 or TRBV12-4 and J is TRBJ2-3; the match to TRBD2 covers 11 bases. The CDR3 runs to 15 residues. V lost 6 bases, J lost 6 bases, and 8 bases stayed unmatched. CDR3 coding DNA: TGTGCCAGCAGCCCCTTAGCGGGAGGGGGGGATACGCAGTATTTT. This sequence encodes CASSPLAGGGDTQYF.

The rearrangement uses TRBV7-9 and TRBJ1-1; D gene uncertain. The CDR3 is 12 amino acids. CDR1 and CDR2 (germline): SEHNR, FQNEAQ (reference sequence). V was trimmed by 8 bases and J by 5 bases, leaving 12 bases between them. In DNA, the CDR3 is TGTGCCAGCGAACAAGTACAGACTGAAGCTTTCTTT. As protein: CASEQVQTEAFF.

This clonotype was counted a few times. The rearrangement links TRBV14 to TRBJ1-2; D uncertain. V lost 3 bases, J lost 4 bases, and 12 bases lay in between. The germline V gene encodes CDR1 SGHDN and CDR2 FVKESK. The CDR3 spans 14 residues. The CDR3 is CASSQPGSLYGYTF. The CDR3 DNA reads TGTGCCAGCAGCCAGCCCGGGAGCCTCTATGGCTACACCTTC.

The V call is TRBV7-9, the J call TRBJ1-1; 9 bases match TRBD1. The CDR3 runs 15 residues. Unmatched junction bases numbered 6, after V lost 5 bases and J lost 2 bases. Germline V gene sequence: CDR1 SEHNR, CDR2 FQNEAQ (reference sequence). The CDR3 protein is CASSEKGQGNTEAFF. CDR3 in DNA: TGTGCCAGCAGCGAGAAGGGACAGGGCAACACTGAAGCTTTCTTT.

Only a few counts were recorded for this clonotype. The chain couples TRBV12-3 or TRBV12-4 to TRBJ1-2; tentatively, D is TRBD1 (5 bases). Trimming stripped 3 bases from V and 6 bases from J, with 11 bases between. The CDR3 consists of 13 residues. CDR3 nucleotides: TGTGCCAGCAGTTTCTTGCAGGGAGATGGCTACACCTTC. Translated: CASSFLQGDGYTF.